The clone carrying this T cell receptor beta chain appeared a single time. The target antigen is unknown. Other DNA variants within this sample encode the same CDR3. Here immunoSEQ multiplex PCR was the method, and the copy in TCRdb shows in-frame clones only, minus some. Here the sample spans roughly 48,000 clones, less than 90% being singletons. The data derive from a study of OX40 agonist ivuxolimab in advanced cancers. As for the study in general: Administration of intravenous ivuxolimab to patients occurred every 2 weeks at 0.01 to 10 mg/kg. Prior anti-PD-1, anti-PD-L1 or anti-CTLA-4 therapy was allowed; over 30% had some. Three patients showed partial responses: one hepatocellular carcinoma and two cutaneous melanoma cases. Findings of the study overall: Doses of 0.1 to 3.0 mg/kg were accompanied by clonal expansion of CD4+ and CD8+ blood T cells by week 6.

Germline V gene sequence: CDR1 SEHNR, CDR2 FQNEAQ (reference sequence). V was trimmed by 3 bases and J by 0 bases, leaving 5 bases between them. This CDR3 has 13 amino acids. The source material was CD4+ or CD8+ T cells sorted from blood, sampled in a trial of the OX40 agonist ivuxolimab. The sequence was obtained from an adult with an advanced solid tumor such as melanoma, head and neck, liver or kidney cancer. The chain uses TRBV7-9 and TRBJ1-1; D is unresolved. The CDR3 bases are TGTGCCAGCAGCTTGGACTTGAACACTGAAGCTTTCTTT. This codes for CASSLDLNTEAFF.